This T cell receptor (beta chain) was observed in a study of blood T cell repertoires in COVID-19. Whole-study context: The cDNA or gDNA used as material had been derived from T cells, B-cell-depleted T cells, or PBMCs.

V lost 1 base and J lost 6, with 9 bases in between. This CDR3 contains 13 residues. The V gene's germline CDR1 is SGHVS and CDR2 FQNEAQ. Authors' analysis steps: Nucleated cell number was recorded as an estimate derived from reference gene primer amplification. The data were produced by immunoSEQ multiplex PCR, yet TCRdb's version contains in-frame clones alone and is incomplete. V, J and clone size are taken as reported in that table, and D and trimming were inferred from the DNA itself. Here the sample spans about 260,000 clones, more than 70% being singletons. Sequencing was done on a sample of peripheral blood. The chain links TRBV7-8 to TRBJ1-1; D is ambiguous. This TCR derives from a woman aged 45-65 years with acute or convalescent COVID-19. CDR3 nucleotide sequence: TGTGCCAGCAGCTTAGAAGGCGGGCCTGAAGCTTTCTTT. Translated: CASSLEGGPEAFF.